This T cell receptor beta chain was recorded in a study of blood T cell repertoires in COVID-19. CDR3 length: 15 residues. V was shortened by 2 bases and J by 7 bases, with 12 bases between the two germline ends. Per the germline V gene, CDR1 is SGHTA and CDR2 is FQGNSA. Sequencing was performed with immunoSEQ multiplex PCR; in TCRdb, only in-frame clones are kept and a portion is missing. The repertoire holds 400,000 or so clones, with over 75% as singletons. The sequence came from a man aged 25-45 years who had recovered from COVID-19. Sequencing used PBMCs or T cells enriched from blood (not recorded which). The V and J genes are TRBV7-2 and TRBJ1-6; D may be TRBD1 (6 bases). The CDR3 protein is CASSLMGHTNSPLHF. CDR3 coding DNA: TGTGCCAGCAGCTTAATGGGACATACCAATTCACCCCTCCACTTT.